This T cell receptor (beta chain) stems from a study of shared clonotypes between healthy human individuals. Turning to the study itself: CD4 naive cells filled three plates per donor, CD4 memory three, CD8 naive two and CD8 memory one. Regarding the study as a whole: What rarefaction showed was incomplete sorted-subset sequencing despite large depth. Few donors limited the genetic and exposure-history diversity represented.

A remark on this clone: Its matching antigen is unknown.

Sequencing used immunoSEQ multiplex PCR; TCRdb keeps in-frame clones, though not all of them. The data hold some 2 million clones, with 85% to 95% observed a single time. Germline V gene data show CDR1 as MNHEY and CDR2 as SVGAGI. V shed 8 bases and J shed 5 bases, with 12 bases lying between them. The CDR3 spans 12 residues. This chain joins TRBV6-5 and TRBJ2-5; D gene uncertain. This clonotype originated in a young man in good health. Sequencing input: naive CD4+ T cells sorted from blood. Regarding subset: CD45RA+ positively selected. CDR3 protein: CASATPPETQYF. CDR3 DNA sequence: TGTGCCAGCGCCACCCCCCCCGAGACCCAGTACTTC.